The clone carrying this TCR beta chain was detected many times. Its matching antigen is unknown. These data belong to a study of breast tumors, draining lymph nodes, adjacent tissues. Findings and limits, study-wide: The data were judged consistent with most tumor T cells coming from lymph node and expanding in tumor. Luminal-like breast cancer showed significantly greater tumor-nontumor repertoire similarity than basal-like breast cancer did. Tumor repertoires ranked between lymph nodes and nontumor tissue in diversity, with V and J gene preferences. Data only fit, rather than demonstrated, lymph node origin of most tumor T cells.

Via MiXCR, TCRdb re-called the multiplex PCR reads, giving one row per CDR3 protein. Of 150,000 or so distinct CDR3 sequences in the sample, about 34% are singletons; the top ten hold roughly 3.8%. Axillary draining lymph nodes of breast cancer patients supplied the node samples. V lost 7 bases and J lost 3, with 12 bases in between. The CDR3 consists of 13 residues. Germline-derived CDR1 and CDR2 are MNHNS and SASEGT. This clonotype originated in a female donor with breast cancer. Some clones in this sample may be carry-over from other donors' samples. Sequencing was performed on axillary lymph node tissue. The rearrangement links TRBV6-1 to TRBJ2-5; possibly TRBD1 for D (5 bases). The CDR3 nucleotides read TGTGCCAGCATCCTCAGGGCTGAAGAGACCCAGTACTTC. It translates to CASILRAEETQYF.